This TCR beta chain was sequenced in a study of siplizumab effects on memory and regulatory T cells. Study conclusions and caveats: Tracing alloreactive clones into unstimulated subsets worked for only a minor fraction of them. Mappable CD4+ clones that were alloreactive averaged approximately 70% Treg-derived with siplizumab versus 26.9% in controls. Apparently more diverse than memory cells, naive T cells also seemed major alloresponse contributors.

Sequenced unstimulated subsets in a few donor pairs: CD4+ naive, CD4+ memory, CD8+ naive, CD8+ effector memory, CD8+ TEMRA. TCRdb's copy holds only in-frame clones and misses some; the assay was immunoSEQ multiplex PCR. The sample shows under 7,000 clones, about 60% of them seen only once. The CDR3 spans 17 residues. The V gene's germline CDR1 is ENHRY and CDR2 SYGVKD. The V and J ends lost 3 bases and 3 bases, in that order; junction bases with no gene match: 14. Details on this clone: Its antigen is not known.

The sequence was obtained from a human donor in good health. The chain uses TRBV10-3 and TRBJ2-7, with 7 bases fitting TRBD1. Sequencing was done on a sample of effector memory CD8+ T cells sorted from blood. Subset described: unstimulated CD8+ effector memory T cells. CDR3 in amino acids: CAISDPQTSTGYYEQYF. Here the CDR3 DNA reads TGTGCCATCAGTGATCCCCAAACCTCGACAGGGTACTACGAGCAGTACTTC.